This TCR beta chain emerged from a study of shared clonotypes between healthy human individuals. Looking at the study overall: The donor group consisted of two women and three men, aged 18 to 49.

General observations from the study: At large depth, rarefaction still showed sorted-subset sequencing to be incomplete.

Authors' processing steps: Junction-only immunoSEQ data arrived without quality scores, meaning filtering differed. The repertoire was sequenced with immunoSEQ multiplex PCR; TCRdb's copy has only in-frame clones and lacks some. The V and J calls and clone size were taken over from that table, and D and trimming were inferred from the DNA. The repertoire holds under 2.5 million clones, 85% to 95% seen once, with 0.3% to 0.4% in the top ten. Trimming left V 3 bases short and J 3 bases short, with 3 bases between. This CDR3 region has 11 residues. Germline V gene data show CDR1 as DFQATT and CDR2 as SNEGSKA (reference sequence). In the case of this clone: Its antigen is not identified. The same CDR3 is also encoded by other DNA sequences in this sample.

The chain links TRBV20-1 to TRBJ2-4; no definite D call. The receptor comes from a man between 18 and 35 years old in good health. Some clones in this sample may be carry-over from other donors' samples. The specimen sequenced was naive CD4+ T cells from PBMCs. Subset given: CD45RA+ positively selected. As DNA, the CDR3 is TGCAGTGCTAGGGGCAAAAACATTCAGTACTTC. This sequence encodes CSARGKNIQYF.